This record concerns one T cell receptor (beta chain) sequence. A few counts support this clone. The target of this receptor is not known. Per-base quality was not reported, and no clone a single base away is much larger than it. Library generation was performed with the immunoSEQ multiplex PCR assay. For TCR sequencing, RNA was extracted from every sample and reverse transcribed into cDNA to serve as template. First-strand cDNA was synthesized with SuperScript III using a 2:1 mix of oligo-dT and random hexamers. A synthetic immune receptor repertoire was used to gauge amplification bias, and whatever bias remained was removed computationally. In the source study's methods: Raw reads were preprocessed to remove errors, and CDR3 was defined according to IMGT conventions as the region from the conserved cysteine to phenylalanine. Clonality was computed by normalizing Shannon entropy by log2 of the number of productive unique TCRs and subtracting the result from 1. Whether scalp clones were CD4 or CD8 was inferred by matching scalp TCRbeta sequences against CD4 and CD8 repertoires sorted from blood. TCRdb obtained this table from immuneACCESS and retained in-frame rearrangements with V and J assigned. These tables miss some clones; where compared with another copy, unresolved V genes account for less than half of the shortfall, and the remainder is unexplained. The V and J calls and clone size are taken from that table; D and trimming were inferred from the DNA. This sample gives approximately 4,500 clones in total; roughly 65% of them show up just once. The ten largest clones add up to approximately 8% of the sample.

The junction shows trimming of 4 bases on V and 9 bases on J, plus 17 bases between the germline ends. The germline V gene supplies CDR1 SQVTM and CDR2 ANQGSEA. Counted from cysteine to phenylalanine, this CDR3 has 13 amino acids. Only the CDR3 part of the read is kept: 39 bases, read in frame from the first base. Read against the paper, the sample's time point label means: less than 25 weeks on oral tofacitinib. Per the publication, the treatment or condition label means: oral pan-JAK inhibitor, 5-10 mg twice daily. Lesional scalp punch biopsies and peripheral blood were obtained from alopecia areata patients. Human scalp biopsies went straight into PAXgene tissue containers for immediate fixation. This entry is derived from a study of CD8+ T cells in alopecia areata (dated by TCRdb to 2016 to 2019). The study in broad terms: The treated patients, all with moderate-to-severe alopecia areata, were enrolled in an open-label pilot trial of oral tofacitinib given at 5 to 10 mg twice daily. RNA was extracted with the PAXgene miRNA kit for fixed scalp, the miRNeasy kit for PBMCs, and the RNeasy kit for mouse skin. Clonality in the scalp was compared among normal scalp (n=4), patchy alopecia areata scalp (n=8), and alopecia totalis/universalis scalp (n=8). For the treated patients, the SALT score, which quantifies what percentage of scalp surface area is affected, served as the measure of disease severity. TCRbeta CDR3 regions were amplified by immunoSEQ multiplex PCR using 35 Vbeta forward and 13 Jbeta reverse primers. High-throughput TCRbeta sequencing was used to examine T cell clonal expansion in alopecia areata in both the C3H/HeJ mouse model and human patients. In humans, TCRbeta sequencing was performed on scalp tissue and on sorted CD4+ and CD8+ peripheral blood T cells from healthy controls and from patients with patchy or totalis/universalis alopecia areata. Biopsies were taken from tofacitinib-treated patients at baseline and again at 4 and 24 weeks into treatment, and several of those patients also had a later scalp biopsy. Tofacitinib was given for 6 to 18 months, followed by 6 months of follow-up off drug to assess delayed response and recurrence. Results the study describes overall, beyond this receptor: Compared with mice, TCR sequences shared between patients were less clear, possibly partly because of HLA diversity across the patient population. Compared with normal scalp, lesional scalp had higher clonality and more expanded CD8+ clones, particularly in alopecia totalis/universalis, a pattern that suggests antigenic drive. Unlike mouse skin, where gammadelta T cells dominate, normal human skin contains resident alphabeta T cells that get sequenced too, which complicates analysis of the scalp TCR repertoire. Scalp clonality and the number of expanded CD8+ clones among the top 100 scalp clones were significantly decreased by tofacitinib. Because the treated cohort was small and had just a single nonresponder, larger studies are needed to establish links between baseline CD8+ expansion and response. During tofacitinib treatment, many expanded lesional clones remained in scalp and blood, and this persistence may partly explain relapse after treatment is stopped.

The rearranged chain carries TRBV29-1 and TRBJ2-3; too little of a D gene remains to name it. This material consisted of skin, taken at week 24, from a patient treated with tofacitinib. The receptor's source is a human donor with alopecia areata. CDR3 loop: CSVVPENRDTQYF. The DNA sequence is as follows: TGCAGCGTTGTACCAGAGAACAGAGACACGCAGTATTTT.